Listed below are T cell receptor beta chains from one sample, sequenced in a study of blood T cell repertoires in COVID-19. Measured with immunoSEQ multiplex PCR; TCRdb has only the in-frame clones, and not every one. The table records under 200,000 clones, approximately 80% of them present only once. Sequenced input: PBMCs or T cells enriched from blood (not recorded which). The receptor set was obtained from a man in his forties or fifties who had recovered from COVID-19. CDR3s include the opening cysteine and the closing phenylalanine or tryptophan. The D gene is left open where the match is weak. Part of the rows lack a size; the others show once, few, many or a class for expanded clones.

v_call	clone_size	d_call	j_call	cdr3_nt	cdr3_aa
TRBV6-4	-	TRBD1	TRBJ1-3	TGTGCCAGCAGCGGGGGGACAGGAGACTCTGGAAACACCATATATTTT	CASSGGTGDSGNTIYF
TRBV5-1	-	TRBD2	TRBJ2-1	TGCGCCAGCAGCTCCCGGACTAGCGGTAACAATGAGCAGTTCTTC	CASSSRTSGNNEQFF
TRBV7-9	-	TRBD1	TRBJ1-2	TGTGCCAGCAGAGGACAGGGAAATGGCTACACCTTC	CASRGQGNGYTF
TRBV28	-	TRBD1	TRBJ1-2	TGTGCCAGCAGTTTAGTATGGGGGCCCGGGACAGGGAGTGGCTACACCTTC	CASSLVWGPGTGSGYTF
TRBV24-1	-	TRBD1	TRBJ2-2	TGTGCCACCAGTGACCCTGGACAGGGTAACACCGGGGAGCTGTTTTTT	CATSDPGQGNTGELFF
TRBV5-1	-	-	TRBJ1-1	TGCGCCAGCAGCAGGGCGGGGGACACTGAAGCTTTCTTT	CASSRAGDTEAFF
TRBV19	-	-	TRBJ2-3	TGTGCCAGTAGTATAGGACTTTCCACAGATACGCAGTATTTT	CASSIGLSTDTQYF
TRBV21-1	once	-	TRBJ2-1	TGTGCCTCGCCGCAACATAGGGGCTTACTAGCGGGAGGGTCCTACAATGAGCAGTTCTTC	CASPQHRGLLAGGSYNEQFF
TRBV3-1/TRBV3-2	-	-	TRBJ1-6	TGTGCCAGCAGCCATGACGGACTGTCGAGCTCCTATAATTCACCCCTCCACTTT	CASSHDGLSSSYNSPLHF
TRBV11-2	once	-	TRBJ2-7	TGTGCCAGCAGCTTAGTGGGACTGAAGTATCTAAGCTCCTACGAGCAGTACTTC	CASSLVGLKYLSSYEQYF
TRBV7-9	-	-	TRBJ2-7	TGTGCCAGCTGGGGGGGCCCGACCTACGAGCAGTACTTC	CASWGGPTYEQYF
TRBV6-5	-	-	TRBJ2-7	TGTGCCAGCAGTTACTCCCCAGGTTTGACCTACGAGCAGTACTTC	CASSYSPGLTYEQYF
TRBV28	-	TRBD1	TRBJ1-2	TGTGCCAGCAGTATCGGGACAGGGGACTATGGCTACACCTTC	CASSIGTGDYGYTF
TRBV6-1	-	TRBD2	TRBJ2-5	TGTGCCAGCAGTGACAGATGGACTAGCTGTGACTTC	CASSDRWTSCDF
TRBV28	-	-	TRBJ1-2	TGTGCCAGCAGTTTCGCCGGGGTGTATGGCTACACCTTC	CASSFAGVYGYTF
TRBV6-5	-	TRBD2	TRBJ2-7	TGTGCCAGCAGTTTCCTACTAGCGGGAGGGATTTACGAGCAGTACTTC	CASSFLLAGGIYEQYF
TRBV12-5	-	TRBD2	TRBJ2-2	TGTGCTAGTGGTTTCACGGGAGGACCCGGGGAGCTGTTTTTT	CASGFTGGPGELFF
TRBV11-3	-	-	TRBJ2-7	TGTGCCAGCAGCCAAAATCATGTAAGCACTCATGGCGAGCAGTACTTC	CASSQNHVSTHGEQYF
TRBV5-1	-	TRBD1	TRBJ1-3	TGCGCCAGCAGACAACAGGGGGCTGGAAACACCATATATTTT	CASRQQGAGNTIYF
TRBV11-2	-	TRBD2	TRBJ2-3	TGTGCCAGCAGCCCGGAAAGCGGGATAACAGATACGCAGTATTTT	CASSPESGITDTQYF
TRBV7-8	once	TRBD1	TRBJ1-4	TGTGCCAGCAGCTTACTCGGGACAGGGGGCGCCGAAAAACTGTTTTTT	CASSLLGTGGAEKLFF
TRBV6-2/TRBV6-3	-	-	TRBJ2-7	TGTGCCAGCAGTTACTCTGGTAGACAGTACTACGAGCAGTACTTC	CASSYSGRQYYEQYF
TRBV4-1	once	-	TRBJ2-7	TGCGCCAGCAGTCAAGTTAGCCAGGCGGGGCGCTCCTACGAGCAGTACTTC	CASSQVSQAGRSYEQYF
TRBV15	-	-	TRBJ2-5	TGTGCCACCAGCAGAGATGGGGACTCAGAAGAGACCCAGTACTTC	CATSRDGDSEETQYF
TRBV5-4	-	TRBD1	TRBJ2-1	TGTGCCAGCAGCTTAGGGGACAGGGGGTGGGGTAATGAGCAGTTCTTC	CASSLGDRGWGNEQFF
TRBV5-4	-	-	TRBJ1-5	TGTGCCAGCAGCGGCGATGGGCAAAATCAGCCCCAGCATTTT	CASSGDGQNQPQHF
TRBV2	-	-	TRBJ1-6	TGTGCCAGCAGTGAACTCCGGAATTCACCCCTCCACTTT	CASSELRNSPLHF
TRBV19	-	-	TRBJ2-3	TGTGCCAGTAGTAACGCCCCTCCGGCAGATACGCAGTATTTT	CASSNAPPADTQYF
TRBV28	-	TRBD1	TRBJ1-5	TGTGCCAGTTACCCCGGAACAGGGGGATTTGGTCAGCCCCAGCATTTT	CASYPGTGGFGQPQHF
TRBV7-2	few	TRBD1	TRBJ1-3	TGTGCCAGCAGCGTGTCGACAGGGGCTGCAAACACCATATATTTT	CASSVSTGAANTIYF
TRBV28	few	TRBD2	TRBJ2-1	TGTGCCAGCAGTATCCCCAAGGGGGGACTAGGTATCTGGGAGCAGTTCTTC	CASSIPKGGLGIWEQFF
TRBV6-5	-	TRBD1	TRBJ1-2	TGTGCCAGCAGTTACGCGGGGACAGGGGGCGGCTATGGCTACACCTTC	CASSYAGTGGGYGYTF
TRBV19	-	TRBD1	TRBJ1-5	TGTGCCAGTAAAGAGACAGGGGTCAATCAGCCCCAGCATTTT	CASKETGVNQPQHF
TRBV6-5	-	-	TRBJ2-2	TGTGCCAGCAGCTCCGGGAGCCCACCCCCCGGGGAGCTGTTTTTT	CASSSGSPPPGELFF
TRBV11-1	-	TRBD1	TRBJ2-1	TGTGCCAGCAGCTTAGTGCAGGGGGCCTCCTGGGATGAGCAGTTCTTC	CASSLVQGASWDEQFF
TRBV28	-	TRBD1	TRBJ2-1	TGTGCCAGCCGGGGACAGCCTAACAATGAGCAGTTCTTC	CASRGQPNNEQFF
TRBV6-5	-	-	TRBJ2-2	TGTGCCAGCAGTATTAACATAAACACCGGGGAGCTGTTTTTT	CASSININTGELFF
TRBV6-5	-	-	TRBJ1-5	TGTGCCAGCAGTACAGGGATTTGGAATCAGCCCCAGCATTTT	CASSTGIWNQPQHF
TRBV28	once	TRBD1	TRBJ2-7	TGTGCCAGCAGTGAATTGACAGGGGACGGCGGATACGAGCAGTACTTC	CASSELTGDGGYEQYF
TRBV5-4	once	-	TRBJ1-6	TGTGCCAGCAGCTTACGAACTACAGGGTACAATTCACCCCTCCACTTT	CASSLRTTGYNSPLHF